Each of the 18 T cell receptor beta chains below was sequenced from the same sample in a study of PD-1 and CTLA-4 blockade in melanoma. Repertoires were generated with immunoSEQ multiplex PCR, while TCRdb's copy carries only in-frame clones and drops some. The sample lists about 31,000 clones; about 88% were seen once. The material was CD8+ T cells from peripheral blood, obtained from a patient given anti-PD-1 treatment. These receptors originate from a human donor with melanoma.

The rearrangement joins TRBV3-1 (or the pseudogene TRBV3-2) to TRBJ2-2; D might be TRBD1 or TRBD2, each matching 6 bases. The germline CDR1 and CDR2 sequences are LGHDT and YNNKEL (reference sequence). The CDR3 runs to 17 residues. With 1 base removed from V and 0 bases from J, the gap between germline ends came to 12 bases. The CDR3 nucleotides are TGTGCCAGCAGCCAAGTGGGGGGACATTCGAACACCGGGGAGCTGTTTTTT. Translating it yields CASSQVGGHSNTGELFF.

The rearrangement uses TRBV4-1 and TRBJ2-7; no reliable D call. V was clipped by 2 bases and J by 3 bases, with 11 bases between them. The V gene's germline CDR1 is MGHRA and CDR2 YSYEKL. This CDR3 has 14 residues. The CDR3 DNA sequence: TGCGCCAGCAGCCAAAGTAGAGCCAGCTACGAGCAGTACTTC. Translating gives CASSQSRASYEQYF.

V gene TRBV6-2 or TRBV6-3 combines with J gene TRBJ2-1; 9 positions match TRBD1. CDR1 is MNHEY, CDR2 SVGEGT, per germline. The CDR3 consists of 20 residues. J lost 3 bases, V lost 2 bases, and 17 bases had no gene match. Here the CDR3 DNA reads TGTGCCAGCAGTTACCACCAGAAAAGGGACAGGGCGCTCTACTACAATGAGCAGTTCTTC. Translation: CASSYHQKRDRALYYNEQFF.

The DNA of the CDR3 is TGTGCCAGCAGTTTAGGGTCCACAGAGGGGAAGGATGGCTACACCTTC. Amino acid sequence: CASSLGSTEGKDGYTF. The genes are TRBV28 and TRBJ1-2; tentative D call: TRBD1 (5 bases). This CDR3 spans 16 amino acids. The V gene's germline CDR1 is MDHEN and CDR2 SYDVKM. V lost 2 bases to trimming and J lost 6 bases, with 19 bases between them.

The chain employs TRBV24-1 and TRBJ2-5; D tentatively reads TRBD1 or TRBD2 (7 bases each). Trimming took off 5 bases at V and 2 bases at J, with 17 bases between the two ends. The germline CDR1 and CDR2 sequences are KGHDR and SFDVKD. This CDR3 is 16 amino acids long. The CDR3 nucleotides are TGTGCCACCAGTGGGGGGACAGCGGGGCTACAAGAGACCCAGTACTTC. Its protein is CATSGGTAGLQETQYF.

CDR3 region: CASTPGGGQGDGYTF. The CDR3 DNA reads TGTGCCAGTACCCCAGGGGGTGGACAGGGGGACGGCTACACCTTC. V and J are TRBV19 and TRBJ1-2, with TRBD1 matching over 10 bases. V lost 7 bases to trimming and J lost 8 bases; unmatched junction nucleotides: 13. Germline V lookup: CDR1 LNHDA, CDR2 SQIVND (reference sequence). The CDR3 consists of 15 residues. The full variable domain, completed using reference TRBV19 and TRBJ1-2, is DGGITQSPKYLFRKEGQNVTLSCEQNLNHDAMYWYRQDPGQGLRLIYYSQIVNDFQKGDIAEGYSVSREKKESFPLTVTSAQKNPTAFYLCASTPGGGQGDGYTFGSGTRLTVV.

The chain has TRBV6-5 and TRBJ1-1; possibly TRBD1 for D (6 bases). The CDR3 consists of 14 residues. Trimming pared 0 bases from V and 4 bases from J, leaving 9 bases between. Germline V CDR1 and CDR2: MNHEY, SVGAGI. As DNA, the CDR3 is TGTGCCAGCAGTTACTCTTTCAGGGGCACTGAAGCTTTCTTT. Its translation is CASSYSFRGTEAFF.

This clone was detected only once. The CDR3 region has the DNA TGTGCCTGGATCCCAAACTCGGATAGCTCCTACGAGCAGTACTTC. Translation gives CAWIPNSDSSYEQYF. The chain joins TRBV30 to TRBJ2-7, with D unclear. CDR1 and CDR2 from the germline V gene are GTSNPN and SVGIG (reference sequence). The CDR3 is 15 residues long. Trimming shortened V by 4 bases and J by 0 bases, and 16 bases separated the two germline ends.

Relative to its sample, this clone is medium-sized. The rearrangement links TRBV28 to TRBJ1-5; TRBD1 is a possible D gene (6 bases). CDR1 and CDR2 (germline): MDHEN, SYDVKM. The ends were cut back, 4 bases at V and 5 bases at J, with 12 bases in the middle. The CDR3 spans 14 residues. The CDR3 loop reads CASSSWGADQPQHF. CDR3 DNA sequence: TGTGCCAGCAGTTCATGGGGGGCAGATCAGCCCCAGCATTTT.

The V call is TRBV28, the J call TRBJ2-7, with 8 bases aligning to TRBD1. Per germline, CDR1 MDHEN and CDR2 SYDVKM. V dropped 2 bases and J dropped 2; count of bases not matched to a gene: 5. CDR3 size: 15 residues. CDR3 amino acids: CASSLPGTGAYEQYF. The CDR3 nucleotides read TGTGCCAGCAGTTTACCCGGGACAGGCGCCTACGAGCAGTACTTC.

V gene TRBV4-3 combines with J gene TRBJ2-1; D not certain. This CDR3 has 12 residues. Trimming took off 1 base at V and 9 bases at J, with 7 bases between the two ends. Germline CDR1 LGHNA, CDR2 YSLEER. The CDR3 coding sequence is TGCGCCAGCAGCCAAGGTAGTTTTGAGCAGTTCTTC. Its translation: CASSQGSFEQFF.

This sequence joins TRBV6-1 and TRBJ1-1; D call uncertain. The germline CDR1 and CDR2 sequences are MNHNS and SASEGT. This CDR3 comprises 13 residues. V was cut by 2 bases and J by 0 bases, with 4 bases left in between. The CDR3 DNA reads as TGTGCCAGCAGTGAAAGGGTGAACACTGAAGCTTTCTTT. Its protein is CASSERVNTEAFF.

The rearrangement joins TRBV28 to TRBJ1-2; D ambiguous. Trimming took off 3 bases at V and 8 bases at J, with 7 bases between the two ends. This CDR3 comprises 11 residues. CDR1 and CDR2 (germline): MDHEN, SYDVKM. The CDR3 sequence: CASSFSGGYTF. For the CDR3, the DNA is TGTGCCAGCAGTTTCAGTGGGGGCTACACCTTC.

This chain links TRBV5-1 with TRBJ1-1; tentatively, D is TRBD1 (5 bases). V lost 3 bases and J lost 4, with 16 bases in between. The germline V gene encodes CDR1 SGHRS and CDR2 YFSETQ. The CDR3 totals 15 residues. The CDR3 sequence is CASSYAPSGGTEAFF. The CDR3 bases are TGCGCCAGCAGCTACGCCCCTAGTGGGGGCACTGAAGCTTTCTTT.

V and J are TRBV5-1 and TRBJ2-2; 10 bases are a match to TRBD1. The CDR3 contains 18 residues. From germline, CDR1 is SGHRS and CDR2 YFSETQ. Trimming at V came to 0 bases and at J to 5 bases, leaving 10 bases not matched to a gene. The CDR3 loop is CASSLGQGARGKTGELFF. The CDR3 nucleotides are TGCGCCAGCAGCTTGGGACAGGGGGCCAGAGGAAAGACCGGGGAGCTGTTTTTT.

This clone has only one observation. The rearrangement links TRBV29-1 to TRBJ2-1, with 16 bases fitting TRBD2. CDR1 is SQVTM and CDR2 is ANQGSEA in the germline V gene. Trimming cost V 4 bases and J 5 bases; bases outside gene matches: 5. This CDR3 has 16 amino acids. This CDR3 is CSVAGLAGGLDNEQFF. CDR3 sequence (DNA): TGCAGCGTTGCGGGACTAGCGGGGGGGCTCGACAATGAGCAGTTCTTC.

The J gene is TRBJ2-2, the V gene TRBV6-1, with D maybe TRBD2 (7 bases). This CDR3 contains 15 residues. Per the germline V gene, CDR1 is MNHNS and CDR2 is SASEGT. V gave up 3 bases and J gave up 7 bases, with 15 bases separating them. CDR3 region: CASSDVGGASGELFF. CDR3 bases: TGTGCCAGCAGTGACGTAGGGGGGGCCAGCGGGGAGCTGTTTTTT.

This sequence joins TRBV5-6 and TRBJ2-1; a weak D match, TRBD2 (6 bases). The V end lost 4 bases, the J end lost 4 bases, and 12 bases lay between the germline ends. The CDR3 is 14 amino acids. Per the germline V gene, CDR1 is SGHDT and CDR2 is YYEEEE. For the CDR3, the DNA is TGTGCCAGCAGCGACCTCCGGGGGTACAATGAGCAGTTCTTC. Residues: CASSDLRGYNEQFF. The variable domain in full, completed from reference TRBV5-6 and TRBJ2-1, reads DAGVTQSPTHLIKTRGQQVTLRCSPKSGHDTVSWYQQALGQGPQFIFQYYEEEERQRGNFPDRFSGHQFPNYSSELNVNALLLGDSALYLCASSDLRGYNEQFFGPGTRLTVL.